This TCR beta chain emerged from a study of T-cell reconstitution after alpha-beta-depleted transplantation in children. The sample holds many counts of this clonotype. CDR1 SGHKS and CDR2 YYEKEE come from the germline V gene (reference sequence). CDR3 length equals 15 residues. V gave up 1 base and J gave up 6 bases, with 16 bases separating them. It was with unique molecular identifiers that the TCRbeta library was prepared. TCRdb called the PCR reads again in MiXCR, with one record for every CDR3 protein. The data contain around 600,000 distinct CDR3 sequences, roughly 17% of them seen just once; the ten biggest clones take up 0.9% to 1.2%.

Material: PBMCs from the stem cell graft donor, obtained from the stem cell graft. The sequence derives from a human donor who donated a stem cell graft to a child with acute myeloid leukemia. The chain carries TRBV5-5 and TRBJ1-1; D remains ambiguous. CDR3 nucleotides: TGTGCCAGCAGCTTGAGTAGAGCCGCGGAGGCTGAAGCTTTCTTT. Its translation is CASSLSRAAEAEAFF.